Listed below are T cell receptor beta chains from one sample, sequenced in a study of vaccination and CD4 T cells after COVID-19. In TCRdb, the PCR reads were re-called with MiXCR into one record per CDR3 protein. The profile shows about 20,000 distinct CDR3 sequences, around 50% of them singletons. Their specific antigens are unknown. Material: CD4+ T cells from blood, cultured in vitro. The receptors were sampled from a human donor who had recovered from COVID-19. Both conserved end residues are part of each CDR3. The order of the fields is clone size, J gene, V gene, D gene, CDR3 DNA, CDR3 protein. A D gene is named only where the DNA matches it firmly. Only some rows state a clone size, as once, few, many or a class for expanded clones.

>-|TRBJ2-2|TRBV27|TRBD2
TGTGCCAGCAGGGCCGGGACTAGTCCCGGGGAGCTGTTTTTT
CASRAGTSPGELFF
>once|TRBJ2-1|TRBV6-1|-
TGTGCCAGCAGTCAGAGGGTCTCCTACAATGAGCAGTTCTTC
CASSQRVSYNEQFF
>-|TRBJ2-3|TRBV24-1|-
TGTGCCACCAGTGATACCCGGACTGGGGATACGCAGTATTTT
CATSDTRTGDTQYF
>-|TRBJ1-1|TRBV10-3|-
TGTGCCATCAGTGAGTCGCCCGGGGCGAACACTGAAGCTTTCTTT
CAISESPGANTEAFF
>few|TRBJ2-7|TRBV6-1|TRBD2
TGTGCCAGCAGTGACTCTAGCGGGGGTTACGAGCAGTACTTC
CASSDSSGGYEQYF
>-|TRBJ1-5|TRBV6-5|-
TGTGCCAGCAGTTACACTAATCAGCCCCAGCATTTT
CASSYTNQPQHF
>few|TRBJ1-2|TRBV20-1|TRBD1
TGCAGTGCTAGAGTTACGGACAGGGTGGGTGGCTACACCTTC
CSARVTDRVGGYTF
>few|TRBJ2-7|TRBV6-1|-
TGTGCCAGCAGCCCAATTCCGGGACCTGGGTACGAGCAGTACTTC
CASSPIPGPGYEQYF
>-|TRBJ2-3|TRBV7-9|TRBD2
TGTGCCAGCAGCCAGGGACTAGCAACAGATACGCAGTATTTT
CASSQGLATDTQYF
>-|TRBJ2-2|TRBV7-9|-
TGTGCCAGCAGAGATCGTGGGAGGGGGCGCAACGGGGAGCTGTTTTTT
CASRDRGRGRNGELFF
>-|TRBJ1-5|TRBV20-1|-
TGCAGTGCTAACCGCTGGGCCAATCAGCCCCAGCATTTT
CSANRWANQPQHF
>-|TRBJ2-7|TRBV20-1|-
TGCAGTGCTAGAGAGACCTACGAGCAGTACTTC
CSARETYEQYF
>-|TRBJ1-1|TRBV6-1|-
TGTGCCAGCCACAGGGCTCTGAACACTGAAGCTTTCTTT
CASHRALNTEAFF
>-|TRBJ2-7|TRBV20-1|-
TGCAGTGCTAGATCGGCAGTCTCCTACGAGCAGTACTTC
CSARSAVSYEQYF
>few|TRBJ1-1|TRBV27|TRBD1
TGTGCCAGCAGTTTTCACAGGGGTGGCACTGAAGCTTTCTTT
CASSFHRGGTEAFF
>-|TRBJ2-7|TRBV20-1|TRBD1
TGCAGTGCTAGACGGGACAGGGGCTACGAGCAGTACTTC
CSARRDRGYEQYF
>few|TRBJ2-3|TRBV7-2|-
TGTGCCAGCAGCTTAGGGGACAATGGACGGGGAGATACGCAGTATTTT
CASSLGDNGRGDTQYF
>-|TRBJ1-1|TRBV6-1|-
TGTGCCAGCAGTGCGGGACAGAACACTGAAGCTTTCTTT
CASSAGQNTEAFF
>-|TRBJ1-2|TRBV14|-
TGTGCCAGCAGCCATAACAGCAGACGCTATGGCTACACCTTC
CASSHNSRRYGYTF
>-|TRBJ1-5|TRBV7-9|TRBD1
TGTGCCAGCAGCTTAGGGCCGGGACAGGGGGCCCAGCATTTT
CASSLGPGQGAQHF
>-|TRBJ1-2|TRBV12-3/TRBV12-4|-
TGTGCCAGCTGGGTCGCGGGGCGGGGCTATGGCTACACCTTC
CASWVAGRGYGYTF
>-|TRBJ2-3|TRBV28|-
TGTGCCAGCAGTTCAGGGTTAGAGGCAGATACGCAGTATTTT
CASSSGLEADTQYF
>-|TRBJ1-6|TRBV14|-
TGTGCCAGCAGCCAAGTCGAGACCTGGGGTAATAATTCACCCCTCCACTTT
CASSQVETWGNNSPLHF
>once|TRBJ1-1|TRBV5-1|-
TGCGCCAGCAGCCCTACCCCACGGGGCCGGAACACTGAAGCTTTCTTT
CASSPTPRGRNTEAFF
>-|TRBJ2-2|TRBV10-3|-
TGTGCCATCAGCCCGGGACCCGTAAGAAACACCGGGGAGCTGTTTTTT
CAISPGPVRNTGELFF
>-|TRBJ1-1|TRBV20-1|-
TGCAGTGCTACAGTCAACACTGAAGCTTTCTTT
CSATVNTEAFF
>few|TRBJ2-2|TRBV20-1|-
TGCAGTGCTAGAGTGGCGGGGGCCACCACCGGGGAGCTGTTTTTT
CSARVAGATTGELFF
>-|TRBJ1-2|TRBV5-4|-
TGTGCCAGCAGCCCCGGTTGGAGGGAAGGCTATGGCTACACCTTC
CASSPGWREGYGYTF
>once|TRBJ2-1|TRBV20-1|TRBD2
TGCAGTGCCCAGACTAGCGGGAGGGGTATTAATGAGCAGTTCTTC
CSAQTSGRGINEQFF
>-|TRBJ1-3|TRBV6-2/TRBV6-3|TRBD1
TGTGCCAGCGGGACAGGCTGGAACACCATATATTTT
CASGTGWNTIYF
>-|TRBJ1-2|TRBV7-2|-
TGTGCCAGCAGCTTAGATTGGGGTGGCTACACCTTC
CASSLDWGGYTF
>-|TRBJ1-5|TRBV19|-
TGTGCCAGTAGTCTAAGACGTGATAATCAGCCCCAGCATTTT
CASSLRRDNQPQHF
>-|TRBJ1-1|TRBV15|TRBD1
TGTGCCACCAGCAGAAGGACAGGGAACACTGAAGCTTTCTTT
CATSRRTGNTEAFF
>-|TRBJ1-2|TRBV2|-
TGTGCCAGCAGTGAACAGGGCTTTGGCTACACCTTC
CASSEQGFGYTF
>few|TRBJ2-7|TRBV20-1|TRBD2
TGCAGTGCGAACAGACTAGCGGGAGGATTAAACGAGCAGTACTTC
CSANRLAGGLNEQYF
>few|TRBJ2-5|TRBV20-1|-
TGCAGTGCCCCCCGGGGGGCGGTCCAAGAGACCCAGTACTTC
CSAPRGAVQETQYF
>-|TRBJ2-2|TRBV20-1|TRBD2
TGCAGTGCTAGAGAATCTAGCGGGATCACCGGGGAGCTGTTTTTT
CSARESSGITGELFF
>few|TRBJ1-2|TRBV27|TRBD1
TGTGCCAGCAGTTTAGGGACAGAGGGTCTCTATGGCTACACCTTC
CASSLGTEGLYGYTF
>-|TRBJ2-7|TRBV20-1|-
TGCAGTGCAGCCACTCCCGCCTACGAGCAGTACTTC
CSAATPAYEQYF
>-|TRBJ2-2|TRBV27|TRBD2
TGTGCCAGCAGTTTATGGAGGGCGGGGGGGTCGAACACCGGGGAGCTGTTTTTT
CASSLWRAGGSNTGELFF
>-|TRBJ2-2|TRBV9|TRBD2
TGTGCCAGCACTCCGCGGACTAGCGGGAGTGTCGGGGAGCTGTTTTTT
CASTPRTSGSVGELFF
>-|TRBJ2-3|TRBV24-1|-
TGTGCCACCAGTGATTTCGGCGCCACAGATACGCAGTATTTT
CATSDFGATDTQYF
>-|TRBJ2-2|TRBV28|TRBD2
TGTGCCAGCAGTTTATGGATACTAGCGGGAGGGCCCGGGGAGCTGTTTTTT
CASSLWILAGGPGELFF
>-|TRBJ2-4|TRBV15|-
TGTGCCACCAGCAGAGGAAATATGGGGGGCCTATCCATAGCCAAAAACATTCAGTACTTC
CATSRGNMGGLSIAKNIQYF
>few|TRBJ1-2|TRBV20-1|-
TGCAGTGCTAGAGATGTCATCGGGGTTCACGGCTACACCTTC
CSARDVIGVHGYTF
>-|TRBJ1-1|TRBV7-2|-
TGTGCCAGCAGCTTAGTTGGGTTGGGGGCCACTGAAGCTTTCTTT
CASSLVGLGATEAFF
>-|TRBJ1-1|TRBV7-9|TRBD1
TGTGCCAGCAGTCTGACAGGGAGCACTGAAGCTTTCTTT
CASSLTGSTEAFF
>-|TRBJ1-1|TRBV6-1|TRBD1
TGTGCCAGCAGCCGACAGGGGGATCGAGCTTTCTTT
CASSRQGDRAFF
>-|TRBJ2-2|TRBV24-1|TRBD1
TGTGCCACCAGTGATCCGGCAAGACAGGGGGGAAACACCGGGGAGCTGTTTTTT
CATSDPARQGGNTGELFF
>-|TRBJ2-5|TRBV2|-
TGTGCCAGCAAGAACGGGGTTCAAGAGACCCAGTACTTC
CASKNGVQETQYF
>few|TRBJ1-5|TRBV19|-
TGTGCCACCGCGGGGGGAGGGGAGAGGAATCAGCCCCAGCATTTT
CATAGGGERNQPQHF
>-|TRBJ1-5|TRBV20-1|TRBD1
TGCAGTGCTAGAGTCACAGGGGGCATTAACAATCAGCCCCAGCATTTT
CSARVTGGINNQPQHF
>few|TRBJ1-1|TRBV6-1|TRBD1
TGTGCCAGCAGTAAAGGAAGGAGGGGGCGACTTGACACTGAAGCTTTCTTT
CASSKGRRGRLDTEAFF
>-|TRBJ1-2|TRBV2|-
TGTGCCAGCAGTGAAGGGGGGTTCGACTATGGCTACACCTTC
CASSEGGFDYGYTF